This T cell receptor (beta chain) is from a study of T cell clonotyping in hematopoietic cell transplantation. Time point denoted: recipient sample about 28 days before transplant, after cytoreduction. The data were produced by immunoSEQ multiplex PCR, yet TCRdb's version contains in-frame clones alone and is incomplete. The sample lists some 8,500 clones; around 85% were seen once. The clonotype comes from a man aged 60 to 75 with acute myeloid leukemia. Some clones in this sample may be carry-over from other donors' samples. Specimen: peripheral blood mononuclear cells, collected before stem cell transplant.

The CDR3 coding sequence is TGCAGCGCCCGGGACAGGGGGGGCACTGAAGCTTTCTTT. This encodes CSARDRGGTEAFF. The rearrangement uses TRBV29-1 and TRBJ1-1, with 11 bases matching TRBD1. V lost 7 bases to trimming and J lost 4 bases; unmatched junction nucleotides: 5. The germline gives CDR1 SQVTM, CDR2 ANQGSEA. This CDR3 contains 13 residues.